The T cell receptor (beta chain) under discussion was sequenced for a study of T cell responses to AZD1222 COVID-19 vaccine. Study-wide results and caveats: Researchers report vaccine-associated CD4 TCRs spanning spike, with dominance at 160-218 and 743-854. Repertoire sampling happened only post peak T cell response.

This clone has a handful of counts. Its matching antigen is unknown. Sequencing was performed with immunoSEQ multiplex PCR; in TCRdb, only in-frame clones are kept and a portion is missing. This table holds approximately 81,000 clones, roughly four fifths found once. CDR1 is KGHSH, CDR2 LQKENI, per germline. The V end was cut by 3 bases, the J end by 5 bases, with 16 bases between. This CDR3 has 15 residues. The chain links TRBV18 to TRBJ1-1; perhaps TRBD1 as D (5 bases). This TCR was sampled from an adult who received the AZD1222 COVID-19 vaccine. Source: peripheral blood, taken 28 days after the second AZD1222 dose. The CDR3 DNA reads TGTGCCAGCTCACCGAGGCAGGGTGGGTGGACTGAAGCTTTCTTT. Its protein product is CASSPRQGGWTEAFF.